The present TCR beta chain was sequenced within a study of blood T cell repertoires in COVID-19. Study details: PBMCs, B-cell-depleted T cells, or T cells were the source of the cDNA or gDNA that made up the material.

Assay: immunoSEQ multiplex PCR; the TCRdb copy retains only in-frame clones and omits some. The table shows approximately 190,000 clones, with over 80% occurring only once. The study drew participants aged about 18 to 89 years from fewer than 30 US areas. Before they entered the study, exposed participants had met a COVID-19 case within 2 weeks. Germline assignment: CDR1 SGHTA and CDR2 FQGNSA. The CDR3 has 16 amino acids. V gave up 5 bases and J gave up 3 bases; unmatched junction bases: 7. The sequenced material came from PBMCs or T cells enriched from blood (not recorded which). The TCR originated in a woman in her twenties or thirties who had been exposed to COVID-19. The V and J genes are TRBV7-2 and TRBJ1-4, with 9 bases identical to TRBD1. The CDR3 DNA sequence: TGTGCCAGCAGCCCCCGGACAGGGGTGGCTAATGAAAAACTGTTTTTT. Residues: CASSPRTGVANEKLFF.